Reported below is one T cell receptor (beta chain). Its antigen specificity is not known. Base qualities are missing; no much larger clone stands one base away. Per the publication, the treatment or condition label means: in vitro stimulation with specific CMV peptide epitopes to enrich CMV-specific T cells. The record originates from a study of T cell repertoires in cytomegalovirus infection (dated by TCRdb to between 2019 and 2020). For the wider study: Peptide stimulations targeted recently identified HLA-C-restricted CMV epitopes, whose presentation resists viral immunomodulation, together with well-studied HLA-B-restricted epitopes. Donor HLA type was relevant to the analysis, because carriage of CMV infection together with the matching HLA type was indicated by public TCR beta signatures. The study at large found these results: Cumulative frequency of public TCR beta family members discriminated carriers of CMV infection plus the relevant HLA type in this cohort and an independent roughly 330-donor cohort. The ex vivo response was dominated by HLA-C-restricted CMV-specific TCR beta clonotypes, and the single most frequent clonotype in two of eight donors was supplied by these HLA-C-restricted clonotypes.

Sequencing took place on an Illumina HiSeq 1500. TCRdb reworked the public reads: Q25 trimming with fastp, MiXCR clone assembly, productive beta chains retained. Every CDR3 protein is listed once, alongside the most common genes and DNA of its rows. The sample yields roughly 990,000 distinct CDR3 sequences; under 40% were counted once. 13% of the sample is taken by the ten largest. V was cut back by 2 bases and J by 3 bases, leaving a gap of 5 bases between them. The CDR3 measures 12 amino acids from cysteine to phenylalanine. Only CDR3 DNA remains: 36 bases, in frame from the first base. For CDR1 and CDR2, the germline V gene lists LGHNT and FRNRAP.

The input for sequencing was cultured CD8+ T cells from PBMCs, taken from culture after CMV antigen stimulation. The TCR originated in a human donor in good health (CMV status not recorded). Some clones in this sample may be carry-over from other donors' samples. The sequence is built from TRBV12-5 and TRBJ2-7; the D gene remains uncertain. The bases are TGTGCTAGTGGTTTGTCAGACTACGAGCAGTACTTC. Its protein reads: CASGLSDYEQYF.